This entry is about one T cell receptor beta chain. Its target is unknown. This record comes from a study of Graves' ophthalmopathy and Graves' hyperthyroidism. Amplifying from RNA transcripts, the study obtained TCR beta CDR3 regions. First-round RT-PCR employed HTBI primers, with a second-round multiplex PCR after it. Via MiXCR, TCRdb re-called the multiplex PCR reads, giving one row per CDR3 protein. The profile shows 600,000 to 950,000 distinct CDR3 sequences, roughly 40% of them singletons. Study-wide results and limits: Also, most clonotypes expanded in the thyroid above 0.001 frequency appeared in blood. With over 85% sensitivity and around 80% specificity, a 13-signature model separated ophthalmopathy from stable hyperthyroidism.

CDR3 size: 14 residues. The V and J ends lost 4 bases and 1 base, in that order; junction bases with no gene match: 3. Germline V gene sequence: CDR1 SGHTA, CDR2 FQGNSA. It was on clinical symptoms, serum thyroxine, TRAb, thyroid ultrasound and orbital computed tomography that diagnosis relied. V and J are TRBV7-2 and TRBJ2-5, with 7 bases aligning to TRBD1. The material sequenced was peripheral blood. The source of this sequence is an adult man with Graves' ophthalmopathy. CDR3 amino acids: CASSSRTGQETQYF. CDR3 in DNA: TGTGCCAGCAGCTCAAGGACAGGCCAAGAGACCCAGTACTTC.